The clone carrying this T cell receptor (beta chain) came up a few times. Its matching antigen is unknown. TCRdb redid the calling of the RT-PCR reads with MiXCR, one entry per CDR3 protein. The repertoire holds 610,000 or so distinct CDR3 sequences, with approximately 15% as singletons. These data are taken from a study of response to subunit inactivated influenza vaccine. General study findings and limits: It was suggested by the authors that few new T cells are recruited by each seasonal influenza vaccination.

This CDR3 spans 14 amino acids. Trimming took off 5 bases at V and 7 bases at J, with 18 bases between the two ends. The germline CDR1 and CDR2 sequences are SEHNR and FQNEAQ (reference sequence). The receptor was derived from a man aged 50-59 years who received an inactivated influenza vaccine. The V call is TRBV7-9, the J call TRBJ2-7; either TRBD1 or TRBD2 may fit D (5 bases each). Sequencing used PBMCs from blood, obtained 11 to 12 days after vaccination. The CDR3 region has the DNA TGTGCCAGCAGCCGGGACCCCGAAGGCTATGAGCAGTACTTC. Its protein product is CASSRDPEGYEQYF.